Presented here are 27 T cell receptor beta chains from one specimen sequenced in a study of blood T cell repertoires in COVID-19. The repertoire was sequenced with immunoSEQ multiplex PCR; TCRdb's copy has only in-frame clones and lacks some. The data contain 490,000 or so clones, 88% of them singletons. The specimen sequenced was PBMCs or T cells enriched from blood (not recorded which). These TCRs come from a woman in her sixties or seventies who had recovered from COVID-19.

This chain links TRBV6-1 with TRBJ2-2; weak D call: TRBD1 (5 bases). Between the trimmed V and J ends, which lost 2 bases and 1 base, there was a span of 11 bases. The CDR3 runs 16 residues. CDR1 is MNHNS and CDR2 is SASEGT in the germline V gene. The CDR3 here is CASSEYGAGNTGELFF. The CDR3 nucleotides read TGTGCCAGCAGTGAATATGGGGCAGGGAACACCGGGGAGCTGTTTTTT.

This chain links TRBV6-6 with TRBJ2-7; a weak D match, TRBD1 (5 bases). There are 14 residues in the CDR3. Germline V lookup: CDR1 MNHNY, CDR2 SVGAGI (reference sequence). Trimming left V 2 bases short and J 0 bases short, with 8 bases between. The CDR3 bases are TGTGCCAGCAGTTACAAGGACAACTCCTACGAGCAGTACTTC. As protein: CASSYKDNSYEQYF.

This chain uses TRBV27 with TRBJ1-5; D is unclear. This CDR3 has 13 residues. CDR1 is MNHEY and CDR2 is SMNVEV in the germline V gene (reference sequence). The V end was cut by 0 bases, the J end by 7 bases, with 7 bases between. The CDR3 DNA follows: TGTGCCAGCAGTTTATCCCCTAGACAGCCCCAGCATTTT. It yields the protein CASSLSPRQPQHF.

The chain combines TRBV2 with TRBJ1-2, with 8 bases identical to TRBD1. The V and J ends lost 3 bases and 0 bases, in that order; junction bases with no gene match: 3. The CDR3 consists of 15 residues. Germline loops: CDR1 SNHLY, CDR2 FYNNEI. CDR3 in amino acids: CASSDRGRANYGYTF. CDR3 nucleotides: TGTGCCAGCAGTGACAGGGGGCGAGCTAACTATGGCTACACCTTC.

The chain joins TRBV4-1 to TRBJ2-3, with 15 nucleotides matching TRBD2. The V and J ends lost 1 base and 4 bases, in that order; junction bases with no gene match: 9. Germline values: CDR1 MGHRA, CDR2 YSYEKL. This CDR3 comprises 19 residues. This CDR3 is CASSQAGRRTSGGADTQYF. DNA of the CDR3: TGCGCCAGCAGCCAAGCAGGGAGAAGGACTAGCGGGGGGGCAGATACGCAGTATTTT.

On this clone: The sample contains more than one DNA sequence encoding this CDR3. This sequence joins TRBV24-1 and TRBJ2-1; 11 bases fit TRBD1. The germline CDR1 and CDR2 sequences are KGHDR and SFDVKD. The CDR3 contains 17 residues. Unmatched junction bases numbered 3, after V lost 3 bases and J lost 0 bases. The CDR3 is CATSDPGTGGSYNEQFF. CDR3 sequence (DNA): TGTGCCACCAGTGATCCCGGGACAGGGGGCTCCTACAATGAGCAGTTCTTC.

The chain employs TRBV4-1 and TRBJ2-1; 9 nucleotides line up with TRBD1. Germline V gives CDR1 MGHRA, CDR2 YSYEKL. The ends lost 2 bases at V and 0 bases at J; junction bases unmatched: 5. The CDR3 totals 17 residues. As DNA, the CDR3 is TGCGCCAGCAGCCAAAGAGGGACAGGGAGCTCCTACAATGAGCAGTTCTTC. It is translated as CASSQRGTGSSYNEQFF.

V and J are TRBV6-1 and TRBJ1-5, with D possibly TRBD1 on 6 matching bases. CDR3 length: 15 residues. Germline V lookup: CDR1 MNHNS, CDR2 SASEGT. Trimming removed 2 bases from V and 3 bases from J, with 11 bases in between. CDR3 nucleotide sequence: TGTGCCAGCAGTGAAAGGACAGCCTACAATCAGCCCCAGCATTTT. Protein product: CASSERTAYNQPQHF.

The gene calls are TRBV19 and TRBJ1-2; perhaps TRBD1 as D (6 bases). The germline V and J ends were trimmed by 5 bases and 5 bases, with 15 bases remaining between them. CDR3 length equals 14 residues. Germline V gene lookup returns CDR1 LNHDA and CDR2 SQIVND (reference sequence). The chain's CDR3 is CASSPLQGNYGYTF. Here the CDR3 DNA reads TGTGCCAGTAGTCCATTACAGGGAAATTATGGCTACACCTTC.

This chain connects TRBV12-3 or TRBV12-4 to TRBJ2-7; D is uncertain. The CDR3 has 12 residues. The V end was cut by 1 base, the J end by 10 bases, with 11 bases between. In DNA, the CDR3 is TGTGCCAGCAGTTTAGGAGCCCATTCTCAGTACTTC. As protein: CASSLGAHSQYF.

The table lists this clone with a count of one. J is TRBJ2-2 and V is TRBV9; D gene uncertain. With 0 bases removed from V and 1 base from J, the gap between germline ends came to 10 bases. The CDR3 extends over 16 amino acids. Per germline, CDR1 SGDLS and CDR2 YYNGEE. CDR3 bases: TGTGCCAGCAGCGTAGGTAATAGCCAGAACACCGGGGAGCTGTTTTTT. Its translation: CASSVGNSQNTGELFF. The full variable domain, completed using reference TRBV9 and TRBJ2-2, is DSGVTQTPKHLITATGQRVTLRCSPRSGDLSVYWYQQSLDQGLQFLIQYYNGEERAKGNILERFSAQQFPDLHSELNLSSLELGDSALYFCASSVGNSQNTGELFFGEGSRLTVL.

V gene TRBV24-1 combines with J gene TRBJ2-5; 8 nucleotides agree with TRBD2. Trimming removed 4 bases from V and 5 bases from J; junction bases left unmatched: 5. The CDR3 totals 14 residues. The germline V gene encodes CDR1 KGHDR and CDR2 SFDVKD. CDR3 in amino acids: CATSDPGLGETQYF. The CDR3 nucleotides read TGTGCCACCAGTGACCCGGGACTAGGGGAGACCCAGTACTTC.

The chain is built from TRBV4-1 and TRBJ2-3, with 10 bases identical to TRBD2. The J segment lost 2 bases and the V segment lost 3 bases, leaving 8 bases of the junction unmatched. Looked up from germline, CDR1 is MGHRA and CDR2 is YSYEKL. The length of the CDR3 is 17 residues. CDR3 amino acids: CASSQFGTSAFTDTQYF. The CDR3 nucleotides are TGCGCCAGCAGCCAGTTTGGGACTAGCGCTTTCACAGATACGCAGTATTTT.

This chain joins TRBV21-1 and TRBJ1-2; the D segment call TRBD1 is taken from the table without a DNA check. TRBV21-1 is a documented pseudogene. The length of the CDR3 is 12 residues. Here the CDR3 reads CAGVVETVNYTF. CDR3 bases: TGTGCCGGGGTGGTGGAGACAGTCAACTACACCTTC.

V gene TRBV30 combines with J gene TRBJ1-2, with D uncertain. CDR1 and CDR2 from the germline V gene are GTSNPN and SVGIG (reference sequence). The V and J ends lost 1 base and 4 bases respectively, with 7 bases between them. The CDR3 spans 12 residues. The CDR3 nucleotides read TGTGCCTGGAGTGAGGCTAGCTATGGCTACACCTTC. It yields the protein CAWSEASYGYTF.

This chain connects TRBV7-2 to TRBJ2-7, with 8 bases fitting TRBD2. The CDR3 is 15 amino acids. V was clipped by 5 bases and J by 5 bases; unmatched bases: 11. Germline V CDR1 and CDR2: SGHTA, FQGNSA. The CDR3: CASSPGGGLAHEQYF. DNA for the CDR3: TGTGCCAGCAGCCCCGGGGGGGGTTTAGCCCACGAGCAGTACTTC.

The CDR3 spells CASQAGGDEQYF. As DNA, the CDR3 is TGTGCCAGCCAAGCAGGGGGTGACGAGCAGTACTTC. The chain is built from TRBV27 and TRBJ2-7, with 7 bases identical to TRBD1. The CDR3 consists of 12 residues. J was trimmed by 5 bases and V by 8 bases; bases with no gene match: 6. Germline V gives CDR1 MNHEY, CDR2 SMNVEV (reference sequence).

The chain combines TRBV3-1 (or the pseudogene TRBV3-2) with TRBJ2-7, with D tentatively TRBD2 (6 bases). This CDR3 is 14 amino acids long. Trimming removed 4 bases from V and 6 bases from J, with 16 bases in between. The V gene's germline CDR1 is LGHDT and CDR2 YNNKEL (reference sequence). This CDR3 reads CASSPYREAGEQYF. CDR3 in DNA: TGTGCCAGCAGCCCCTACCGAGAAGCGGGCGAGCAGTACTTC.

This chain connects TRBV4-1 to TRBJ1-4; 10 bases match TRBD1. Germline V CDR1 and CDR2: MGHRA, YSYEKL. The CDR3 spans 19 residues. The trim removed 3 bases at V and 0 bases at J, leaving 10 bases unmatched. As DNA, the CDR3 is TGCGCCAGCAGCCATATGACAGGGGGCAGGCGTCCAACTAATGAAAAACTGTTTTTT. It translates to CASSHMTGGRRPTNEKLFF.

The chain uses TRBV10-3 and TRBJ2-7, with 7 bases aligning to TRBD2. The trim removed 6 bases at V and 2 bases at J, leaving 4 bases unmatched. The V gene's germline CDR1 is ENHRY and CDR2 SYGVKD. There are 13 residues in the CDR3. CDR3 in amino acids: CAIRGDYAYEQYF. The CDR3 DNA is TGTGCCATCAGGGGGGACTATGCCTACGAGCAGTACTTC.

The gene calls are TRBV19 and TRBJ2-3; TRBD1 matches at 7 bases. CDR1 is LNHDA and CDR2 is SQIVND in the germline V gene (reference sequence). The CDR3 totals 13 residues. The V gene end was trimmed by 9 bases and the J gene end by 4 bases; junction bases not matched to a gene: 7. This CDR3 reads CASQPTGSDTQYF. CDR3 DNA sequence: TGTGCCAGCCAGCCGACAGGGTCAGATACGCAGTATTTT.

The chain uses TRBV19 and TRBJ1-6, with D maybe TRBD1 (6 bases). The CDR3 extends over 13 amino acids. Germline values: CDR1 LNHDA, CDR2 SQIVND (reference sequence). V was clipped by 7 bases and J by 9 bases, with 13 bases between them. The CDR3 DNA sequence: TGTGCCAGTATAGGGTTCAGGGGTTCACCCCTCCACTTT. Translated: CASIGFRGSPLHF.

The V gene is TRBV30, the J gene TRBJ1-1; the match to TRBD1 covers 8 bases. This CDR3 region has 13 residues. V dropped 5 bases and J dropped 5; count of bases not matched to a gene: 7. Germline loops: CDR1 GTSNPN, CDR2 SVGIG (reference sequence). The CDR3 sequence is CAWSWTGKTEAFF. In DNA, the CDR3 is TGTGCCTGGTCCTGGACAGGGAAGACTGAAGCTTTCTTT.

The V and J genes are TRBV5-1 and TRBJ2-2; tentative D call: TRBD2 (5 bases). CDR1 SGHRS and CDR2 YFSETQ come from the germline V gene. V shed 0 bases and J shed 6 bases, with 15 bases lying between them. This CDR3 is built from 16 residues. The CDR3: CASSLAPGTNAGELFF. The CDR3 bases are TGCGCCAGCAGCTTGGCGCCGGGAACTAACGCCGGGGAGCTGTTTTTT.

The V and J genes are TRBV5-1 and TRBJ2-3; the match to TRBD1 covers 11 bases. Trimming took 4 bases from V and 7 from J; bases not matched to a gene: 8. CDR3 length equals 15 residues. The V gene's germline CDR1 is SGHRS and CDR2 YFSETQ. This CDR3 reads CASSPSLDRGHTQYF. The CDR3 DNA reads as TGCGCCAGCAGCCCCTCCCTGGACAGGGGGCATACGCAGTATTTT.

The V and J genes are TRBV20-1 and TRBJ1-1; D remains unclear. This CDR3 has 8 amino acids. V lost 8 bases and J 11 bases, leaving 9 bases between the germline ends. CDR1 is DFQATT and CDR2 is SNEGSKA in the germline V gene (reference sequence). The CDR3 region is CSPARAFF. CDR3 sequence (DNA): TGCAGTCCCGCCAGGGCTTTCTTT.

The rearrangement links TRBV5-1 to TRBJ1-3, with 7 bases matching TRBD1. Per germline, CDR1 SGHRS and CDR2 YFSETQ. After removal of 2 bases from V and 3 bases from J, the junction contained 11 bases not matched to a gene. This CDR3 comprises 17 residues. The CDR3 nucleotides are TGCGCCAGCAGCTTCCTACCAGGGGGTAGTAGTGGAAACACCATATATTTT. Its protein product is CASSFLPGGSSGNTIYF.